Presented here are 21 T cell receptor beta chains from one specimen sequenced in a study of human T cells and chemical hapten exposure. TCRdb itself ran the RACE reads through MiXCR, one entry per CDR3 protein. The table lists approximately 370,000 distinct CDR3 sequences, about 5% of them singletons, with about 8.7% in the top ten. The sample's time point: pre-sensitization, week 0. Treatment denoted: therapeutic diphenylcyclopropenone sensitization with weekly scalp DPC. Sample: whole blood, taken in connection with sensitization to the hapten diphenylcyclopropenone (DPC). The receptors come from a young woman with alopecia areata. Some clones in this sample may be carry-over from other donors' samples.

This chain's CDR3 is CASSDPAGANTEAFF. In DNA, the CDR3 is TGTGCCAGCAGTGACCCCGCCGGGGCGAACACTGAAGCTTTCTTT. This chain links TRBV25-1 with TRBJ1-1; D may be TRBD1 (5 bases). The V end lost 3 bases, the J end lost 1 base, and 12 bases lay between the germline ends. The germline V gene has CDR1 MGHDK and CDR2 SYGVNS. The CDR3 extends over 15 amino acids.

V is TRBV24-1 and J is TRBJ2-5; 8 nucleotides line up with TRBD2. The CDR3 loop spans 17 amino acids. V shed 5 bases, J shed 2 bases, and the junction held 12 bases outside the gene matches. Germline V gene sequence: CDR1 KGHDR, CDR2 SFDVKD. CDR3 loop: CATSVRLAGSFQETQYF. For the CDR3, the DNA is TGTGCCACCAGTGTAAGGTTAGCGGGGAGCTTTCAAGAGACCCAGTACTTC.

The chain uses TRBV12-3 or TRBV12-4 and TRBJ1-5, with 9 bases lining up with TRBD1. The V and J ends lost 6 bases and 2 bases, in that order; junction bases with no gene match: 8. The CDR3 has 16 residues. The CDR3 is CASRRTGGRGNQPQHF. The CDR3 DNA follows: TGTGCCAGCAGACGTACAGGGGGCAGGGGCAATCAGCCCCAGCATTTT.

This clonotype was seen at least ten times. The CDR3 DNA sequence: TGTGCCAGCAGCCGAGGACAGGGGAAGGCGAGGAACACTGAAGCTTTCTTT. It codes for CASSRGQGKARNTEAFF. The J gene is TRBJ1-1, the V gene TRBV27; 9 nucleotides match TRBD1. After removal of 6 bases from V and 1 base from J, the junction contained 12 bases not matched to a gene. Germline CDR1 reads MNHEY; CDR2 reads SMNVEV (reference sequence). This CDR3 contains 17 residues.

This clonotype was observed at least ten times. This sequence joins TRBV6-2 or TRBV6-3 and TRBJ1-5, with D possibly TRBD1 on 6 matching bases. V was cut by 6 bases and J by 7 bases, with 19 bases left in between. CDR1 is MNHEY and CDR2 is SVGEGT in the germline V gene. The length of the CDR3 is 15 residues. The CDR3: CASSPTRAGQQPQHF. The DNA of the CDR3 is TGTGCCAGCAGCCCCACGCGGGCAGGACAGCAGCCCCAGCATTTT.

The chain recombines TRBV7-9 with TRBJ1-5; D not resolved. The CDR3 contains 15 residues. The V end lost 3 bases, the J end lost 4 bases, and 13 bases lay between the germline ends. Germline V gene lookup returns CDR1 SEHNR and CDR2 FQNEAQ (reference sequence). The CDR3 region is CASSFSRGLNQPQHF. The CDR3 DNA follows: TGTGCCAGCAGCTTTTCAAGAGGCCTGAATCAGCCCCAGCATTTT.

At least ten counts were recorded for this clonotype. J is TRBJ2-7 and V is TRBV20-1; TRBD1 aligns across 10 bases. The germline V gene has CDR1 DFQATT and CDR2 SNEGSKA (reference sequence). The CDR3 is made up of 14 amino acids. Trimming took 6 bases from V and 5 from J; bases not matched to a gene: 10. The CDR3 nucleotides read TGCAGTGCGAGGGTGGGGACAGGGGACAACGAGCAGTACTTC. It is translated as CSARVGTGDNEQYF.

This clonotype occurred many times. The chain couples TRBV11-2 to TRBJ2-7; no firm D call. V lost 2 bases, J lost 6 bases, and 11 bases lay in between. Germline values: CDR1 SGHAT, CDR2 FQNNGV. The CDR3 sequence is 13 residues long. The CDR3, as DNA: TGTGCCAGCAGCTTACTAGGGCCCTCCGAGCAGTACTTC. It translates to CASSLLGPSEQYF.

This clonotype was counted at least ten times. This chain connects TRBV7-9 to TRBJ2-3; D is unresolved. Per the germline V gene, CDR1 is SEHNR and CDR2 is FQNEAQ (reference sequence). V lost 6 bases to trimming and J lost 4 bases, with 8 bases between them. The CDR3 totals 12 residues. CDR3 protein: CASRARADTQYF. As DNA, the CDR3 is TGTGCCAGCAGGGCAAGGGCAGATACGCAGTATTTT.

This CDR3 reads CASSEGTASGVNEKLFF. The CDR3 DNA reads TGTGCCAGCAGCGAGGGGACAGCCTCCGGGGTTAATGAAAAACTGTTTTTT. The genes are TRBV9 and TRBJ1-4; TRBD1 agrees at 7 bases. The CDR3 contains 17 residues. Germline-derived CDR1 and CDR2 are SGDLS and YYNGEE. V lost 3 bases, J lost 4 bases, and 12 bases stayed unmatched.

This clonotype was counted only a few times. The rearrangement uses TRBV4-1 and TRBJ1-1; TRBD1 is a possible D gene (6 bases). This CDR3 is built from 13 residues. Deletions cut 2 bases from V and 5 bases from J, with 9 bases between. Germline V CDR1 and CDR2: MGHRA, YSYEKL. CDR3 bases: TGCGCCAGCAGCCAACTCCAGGGGACTGAAGCTTTCTTT. Amino acids: CASSQLQGTEAFF.

This clonotype was seen at least ten times. V usage is TRBV5-5 and J usage is TRBJ1-4; the match to TRBD1 covers 7 bases. The V and J ends lost 4 bases and 5 bases, in that order; junction bases with no gene match: 5. The CDR3 extends over 14 amino acids. Germline V gene lookup returns CDR1 SGHKS and CDR2 YYEKEE (reference sequence). CDR3 nucleotide sequence: TGTGCCAGCAGCGCCGGGACAGTGAATGAAAAACTGTTTTTT. This codes for CASSAGTVNEKLFF.

This clonotype was recorded many times. The chain recombines TRBV12-3 or TRBV12-4 with TRBJ1-1; 8 positions agree with TRBD1. This CDR3 contains 14 residues. Trimming took 7 bases from V and 0 from J; bases not matched to a gene: 4. DNA for the CDR3: TGTGCCAGCAATGACAGGGGAGTGAACACTGAAGCTTTCTTT. Encoded protein: CASNDRGVNTEAFF.

This clonotype was seen repeatedly, ten times or more. This chain uses TRBV12-3 or TRBV12-4 with TRBJ2-1; tentatively, D is TRBD2 (5 bases). Between the trimmed V and J ends, which lost 7 bases and 0 bases, there was a span of 7 bases. This CDR3 has 13 amino acids. The CDR3, as DNA: TGTGCCAGCACTCGGGGCTCCTACAATGAGCAGTTCTTC. Translating it yields CASTRGSYNEQFF.

This clonotype was seen a few times. This sequence joins TRBV19 and TRBJ1-4; D is possibly TRBD1 (6 bases). The CDR3 runs to 15 residues. Per germline, CDR1 LNHDA and CDR2 SQIVND (reference sequence). Trimming took off 5 bases at V and 8 bases at J, with 18 bases between the two ends. The CDR3 DNA reads as TGTGCCAGTAGTCCCGGGACAAATCTCGGGGAAAAACTGTTTTTT. Its translation is CASSPGTNLGEKLFF. The full variable domain, completed using reference TRBV19 and TRBJ1-4, is DGGITQSPKYLFRKEGQNVTLSCEQNLNHDAMYWYRQDPGQGLRLIYYSQIVNDFQKGDIAEGYSVSREKKESFPLTVTSAQKNPTAFYLCASSPGTNLGEKLFFGSGTQLSVL.

This chain links TRBV7-2 with TRBJ2-5; the match to TRBD1 covers 7 bases. The CDR3 is 15 amino acids. Germline assignment: CDR1 SGHTA and CDR2 FQGNSA. V trimming: 0 bases; J trimming: 0 bases; junction bases outside the gene matches: 1. CDR3 region: CASSLAGTDQETQYF. CDR3 nucleotide sequence: TGTGCCAGCAGCTTAGCAGGGACAGACCAAGAGACCCAGTACTTC.

This clonotype has ten or more counts. The rearrangement joins TRBV6-2 or TRBV6-3 to TRBJ2-7; TRBD1 matches at 7 bases. The trim removed 2 bases at V and 4 bases at J, leaving 2 bases unmatched. Germline values: CDR1 MNHEY, CDR2 SVGEGT. The CDR3 extends over 13 amino acids. DNA of the CDR3: TGTGCCAGCAGTTACGAGGGGGCTTACGAGCAGTACTTC. Residues: CASSYEGAYEQYF.

This clonotype was observed a few times. This chain uses TRBV7-2 with TRBJ2-1, with 12 positions matching TRBD2. Germline lookup yields CDR1 SGHTA and CDR2 FQGNSA. The CDR3 covers 20 residues. The J segment lost 2 bases and the V segment lost 3 bases, leaving 14 bases of the junction unmatched. The CDR3 DNA follows: TGTGCCAGCAGCTTCCGACACCTCAGACTAGCGGGGGAGACCTACAATGAGCAGTTCTTC. It encodes CASSFRHLRLAGETYNEQFF. The full variable domain, completed using reference TRBV7-2 and TRBJ2-1, is GAGVSQSPSNKVTEKGKDVELRCDPISGHTALYWYRQSLGQGLEFLIYFQGNSAPDKSGLPSDRFSAERTGGSVSTLTIQRTQQEDSAVYLCASSFRHLRLAGETYNEQFFGPGTRLTVL.

This chain links TRBV5-8 with TRBJ2-2; tentatively, D is TRBD2 (6 bases). Trimming took 2 bases from V and 7 from J, leaving 15 bases between them. Germline V CDR1 and CDR2: SGHTS, YDEGEE. The CDR3 contains 15 residues. CDR3 nucleotide sequence: TGTGCCAGCAGCTTAGCGGGTACAGAGATCGGGGAGCTGTTTTTT. It yields the protein CASSLAGTEIGELFF. Complete variable domain (other parts from reference TRBV5-8 and TRBJ2-2): EAGVTQSPTHLIKTRGQQATLRCSPISGHTSVYWYQQALGLGLQFLLWYDEGEERNRGNFPPRFSGRQFPNYSSELNVNALELEDSALYLCASSLAGTEIGELFFGEGSRLTVL.

A word on this clonotype: A read error is possible here, since a much larger clone lies one base away. The chain uses TRBV18 and TRBJ2-3, with D perhaps TRBD2 (6 bases). Germline V gene lookup returns CDR1 KGHSH and CDR2 LQKENI. V shed 4 bases and J shed 0 bases, with 14 bases lying between them. This CDR3 has 16 amino acids. CDR3 residues: CASSLVIAASTDTQYF. DNA for the CDR3: TGTGCCAGCTCACTGGTAATAGCGGCTAGCACAGATACGCAGTATTTT.

The chain is built from TRBV6-2 or TRBV6-3 and TRBJ2-3; D possibly corresponds to TRBD2 (5 bases). The CDR3 has 13 residues. V was trimmed by 10 bases and J by 2 bases, leaving 13 bases between them. CDR1 and CDR2 (germline): MNHEY, SVGEGT. CDR3 nucleotide sequence: TGTGCCACCTCAGTCGGGGTCACAGATACGCAGTATTTT. Translated: CATSVGVTDTQYF.